Below are 10 T cell receptor beta chains sequenced from a single sample in a study. TCRdb recomputed calls from the 5' RACE reads with MiXCR, one row per CDR3 protein. The repertoire holds under 65,000 distinct CDR3 sequences, with around 28% as singletons. Sequences were obtained from tumor-infiltrating memory CD4+ T cells sorted from the breast tumor. Regarding subset: memory CD4+ T cells, CD4+CD45RO+CD25-. Every receptor here comes from a female donor with breast cancer.

The rearrangement links TRBV5-1 to TRBJ2-1; the D gene is possibly TRBD2 (6 bases). The CDR3 is 15 residues long. V gave up 4 bases and J gave up 10 bases, with 21 bases separating them. Germline CDR1 and CDR2: SGHRS and YFSETQ. The DNA for the CDR3 is TGCGCCAGCAGCCCTGCCGGGGGAGGTCCAGGGGAGCAGTTCTTC. Amino acid sequence: CASSPAGGGPGEQFF.

This clonotype appeared a few times. The rearrangement links TRBV28 to TRBJ2-5; D unclear. Looked up from germline, CDR1 is MDHEN and CDR2 is SYDVKM. This CDR3 spans 11 amino acids. Trimming stripped 4 bases from V and 4 bases from J, with 4 bases between. CDR3 nucleotide sequence: TGTGCCAGCAGTTGGGGAGAGACCCAGTACTTC. It specifies CASSWGETQYF.

With regard to this clonotype: The CDR3 carries no conserved terminal phenylalanine or tryptophan, so it likely arises from a read error. The V and J genes are TRBV7-3 and TRBJ2-1; D may be TRBD2 (6 bases). V lost 4 bases, J lost 9 bases, and 16 bases lay in between. The CDR3 runs to 14 residues. CDR1 and CDR2 from the germline V gene are SGHTA and FQGTGA. The CDR3, as DNA: TGTGCCAGCAGCTCGTCTCCTAACGGGGGTGAGCAGTTCTCC. Protein product: CASSSSPNGGEQFS.

The rearrangement joins TRBV10-3 to TRBJ2-3; D gene uncertain. The CDR3 contains 13 residues. CDR1 is ENHRY and CDR2 is SYGVKD in the germline V gene. V gave up 6 bases and J gave up 6 bases, with 13 bases separating them. CDR3 bases: TGTGCCATCAGGGACGGCCTGTGGGATACGCAGTATTTT. This codes for CAIRDGLWDTQYF.

This clonotype was counted between two and nine times. V is TRBV5-1 and J is TRBJ2-7, with D perhaps matching TRBD2 (6 bases). CDR1 is SGHRS and CDR2 is YFSETQ in the germline V gene. Trimming stripped 7 bases from V and 2 bases from J, with 16 bases between. The CDR3 is 14 residues long. In DNA, the CDR3 is TGCGCCAGCCGCTACGGGAGCGATCCCTACGAGCAGTACTTC. It codes for CASRYGSDPYEQYF.

This clonotype was seen many times. The genes are TRBV5-1 and TRBJ1-1; maybe TRBD1 (6 bases). The V and J ends lost 1 base and 3 bases respectively, with 13 bases between them. The CDR3 contains 15 residues. The germline V gene has CDR1 SGHRS and CDR2 YFSETQ. CDR3 in amino acids: CASSLLEGVDTEAFF. CDR3 nucleotide sequence: TGCGCCAGCAGCTTGCTGGAGGGGGTGGACACTGAAGCTTTCTTT. Complete variable domain (other parts from reference TRBV5-1 and TRBJ1-1): KAGVTQTPRYLIKTRGQQVTLSCSPISGHRSVSWYQQTPGQGLQFLFEYFSETQRNKGNFPGRFSGRQFSNSRSEMNVSTLELGDSALYLCASSLLEGVDTEAFFGQGTRLTVV.

This chain connects TRBV5-1 to TRBJ2-3, with 13 bases lining up with TRBD2. V was clipped by 4 bases and J by 6 bases; unmatched bases: 2. The CDR3 runs 14 residues. The V gene's germline CDR1 is SGHRS and CDR2 YFSETQ. The CDR3 reads CASSTSGREDTQYF. CDR3 bases: TGCGCCAGCAGCACTAGCGGGAGGGAGGATACGCAGTATTTT.

The CDR3 here is CASSPRGVTIYF. The CDR3 bases are TGTGCCAGCAGTCCGAGGGGGGTCACCATATATTTT. The genes are TRBV28 and TRBJ1-3; the D gene is possibly TRBD1 (6 bases). V was shortened by 5 bases and J by 9 bases, with 11 bases between the two germline ends. Per the germline V gene, CDR1 is MDHEN and CDR2 is SYDVKM. CDR3 length: 12 amino acids.

The chain combines TRBV7-9 with TRBJ2-7, with D perhaps matching TRBD2 (5 bases). This CDR3 region has 14 residues. Per germline, CDR1 SEHNR and CDR2 FQNEAQ (reference sequence). Trimming removed 7 bases from V and 3 bases from J, with 16 bases in between. This CDR3 reads CASTQQPGNYEQYF. The CDR3 coding sequence is TGTGCCAGCACCCAACAGCCGGGAAACTACGAGCAGTACTTC.

This clonotype was detected many times. The chain combines TRBV11-3 with TRBJ2-1; TRBD1 matches 9 bases. Germline loops: CDR1 SGHNT, CDR2 YENEEA. The V and J ends lost 5 bases and 7 bases, in that order; junction bases with no gene match: 12. The CDR3 sequence is 16 residues long. The CDR3 DNA reads TGTGCCAGCAGCGGGCGGGACAGGGAAGGAAAGAATGAGCAGTTCTTC. Protein sequence: CASSGRDREGKNEQFF.